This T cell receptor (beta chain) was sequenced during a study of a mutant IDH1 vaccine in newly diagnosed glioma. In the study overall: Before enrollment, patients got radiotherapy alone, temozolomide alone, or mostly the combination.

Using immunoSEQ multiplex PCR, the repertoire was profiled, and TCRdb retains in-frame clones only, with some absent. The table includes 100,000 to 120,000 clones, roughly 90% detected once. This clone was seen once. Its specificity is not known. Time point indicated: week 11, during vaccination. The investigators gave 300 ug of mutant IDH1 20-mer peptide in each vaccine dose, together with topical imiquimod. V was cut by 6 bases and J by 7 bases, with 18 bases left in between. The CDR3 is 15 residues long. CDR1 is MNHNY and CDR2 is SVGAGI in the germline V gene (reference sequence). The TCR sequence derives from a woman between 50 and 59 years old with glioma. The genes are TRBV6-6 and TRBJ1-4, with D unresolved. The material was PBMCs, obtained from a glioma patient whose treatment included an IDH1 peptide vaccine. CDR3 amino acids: CASSRRTGIAEKLFF. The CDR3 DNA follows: TGTGCCAGCAGCCGACGGACGGGAATCGCTGAAAAACTGTTTTTT.